This T cell receptor (beta chain) was captured in a study of cytomegalovirus exposure and HLA in healthy donors. Findings and limits, study-wide: Cytomegalovirus status was reportedly diagnosed by the classifier with high sensitivity and specificity.

This CDR3 region has 14 residues. Trimming shortened V by 2 bases and J by 1 base, and 8 bases separated the two germline ends. CDR1 and CDR2 (germline): MNHEY, SVGAGI. Primers for the PCR totalled 60 Vbeta and 13 Jbeta. The protocol was immunoSEQ multiplex PCR, while the TCRdb copy is restricted to in-frame clones and leaves out a portion. Here the sample spans tens of thousands of clones, more than 60% being singletons. Details on this clone: Its specificity is not known.

This chain uses TRBV6-5 with TRBJ1-1, with D possibly TRBD1 on 5 matching bases. The origin of this receptor is a man aged 25 to 40 in good health and CMV-seronegative. The sequenced sample consisted of PBMCs. This CDR3 reads CASSYGQANTEAFF. The CDR3 bases are TGTGCCAGCAGTTACGGACAAGCGAACACTGAAGCTTTCTTT.